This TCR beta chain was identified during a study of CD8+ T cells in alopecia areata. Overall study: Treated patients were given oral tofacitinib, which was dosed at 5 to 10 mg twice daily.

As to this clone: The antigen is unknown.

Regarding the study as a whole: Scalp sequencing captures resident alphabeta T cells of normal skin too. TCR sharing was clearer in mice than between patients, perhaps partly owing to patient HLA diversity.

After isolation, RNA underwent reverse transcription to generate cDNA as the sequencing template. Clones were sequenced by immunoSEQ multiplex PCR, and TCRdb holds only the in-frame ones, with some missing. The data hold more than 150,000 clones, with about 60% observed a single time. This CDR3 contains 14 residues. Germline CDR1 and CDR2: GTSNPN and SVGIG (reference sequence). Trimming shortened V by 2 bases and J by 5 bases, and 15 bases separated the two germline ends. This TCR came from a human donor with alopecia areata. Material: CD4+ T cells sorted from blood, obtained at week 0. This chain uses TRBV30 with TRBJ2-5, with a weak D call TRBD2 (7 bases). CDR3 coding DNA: TGTGCCTGGAGTCCGAGGGGGGGGTTGGAGACCCAGTACTTC. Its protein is CAWSPRGGLETQYF.